Below, 23 T cell receptor beta chains from the same sample are listed, as sequenced in a study of tumour-infiltrating T cells in Burkitt lymphoma. TCRdb keeps only in-frame clones here, not all; method: immunoSEQ multiplex PCR. In the table there are more than 45,000 clones, roughly 30% of which are singletons. The sequencing input was tumor tissue. These receptors were obtained from a human donor with Burkitt lymphoma.

V is TRBV7-6 and J is TRBJ2-3, with a tentative D call TRBD1 (5 bases). Germline V lookup: CDR1 SGHVS, CDR2 FNYEAQ. Trimming shortened V by 1 base and J by 1 base, and 6 bases separated the two germline ends. This CDR3 has 14 residues. As DNA, the CDR3 is TGTGCCAGCAGCTTAGAAGGGGGCACAGATACGCAGTATTTT. This encodes CASSLEGGTDTQYF.

The chain is built from TRBV27 and TRBJ2-1; D could derive from TRBD1 or TRBD2 (5 bases each). CDR1 and CDR2 (germline): MNHEY, SMNVEV (reference sequence). V shed 6 bases and J shed 5 bases, with 23 bases lying between them. The CDR3 sequence is 17 residues long. CDR3 DNA: TGTGCCAGCAGGCCTAGACCCCGGGACGGAACCAACAATGAGCAGTTCTTC. It is translated as CASRPRPRDGTNNEQFF.

The chain uses TRBV4-3 and TRBJ1-6, with a tentative D call TRBD1 (5 bases). The V gene lost 4 bases and the J gene lost 5 bases, with 15 bases spanning the gap. The CDR3 runs 16 residues. Germline CDR1 is LGHNA and CDR2 is YSLEER. CDR3 sequence reads: CASSPRGYPDNSPLHF. The DNA for the CDR3 is TGCGCCAGCAGCCCCCGGGGCTACCCTGATAATTCACCCCTCCACTTT.

This clone showed up just a few times. The chain combines TRBV30 with TRBJ1-5, with TRBD1 identical over 9 bases. The junction had 9 bases not matched to a gene; V was cut back by 3 bases and J by 6 bases. This CDR3 has 15 amino acids. CDR1 GTSNPN and CDR2 SVGIG come from the germline V gene (reference sequence). This chain's CDR3 is CAWSPDRGAGQPQHF. DNA of the CDR3: TGTGCCTGGAGCCCGGACAGGGGAGCGGGTCAGCCCCAGCATTTT.

J is TRBJ2-7 and V is TRBV27, with D possibly called TRBD1 or TRBD2 (5 bases each). V was clipped by 4 bases and J by 7 bases, with 14 bases between them. This CDR3 has 13 amino acids. Germline CDR1 reads MNHEY; CDR2 reads SMNVEV (reference sequence). For the CDR3, the DNA is TGTGCCAGCAGTTCGTGGGACCGCCTGGAGCAGTACTTC. Translation: CASSSWDRLEQYF.

The rearrangement links TRBV4-2 to TRBJ1-4, with D unresolved. The V and J ends lost 0 bases and 4 bases respectively, with 12 bases between them. Looked up from germline, CDR1 is LGHNA and CDR2 is YNFKEQ. The CDR3 has 16 residues. The CDR3 DNA is TGTGCCAGCAGCCAAGATCTAGGAACTTATAATGAAAAACTGTTTTTT. This encodes CASSQDLGTYNEKLFF.

The chain carries TRBV7-2 and TRBJ1-2, with a weak D call TRBD1 (5 bases). V lost 5 bases and J lost 1, with 17 bases in between. There are 16 residues in the CDR3. Germline V gene data show CDR1 as SGHTA and CDR2 as FQGNSA. CDR3 sequence: CASSDRFGGINYGYTF. The DNA of the CDR3 is TGTGCCAGCAGCGACCGTTTCGGGGGGATTAACTATGGCTACACCTTC.

The chain uses TRBV7-9 and TRBJ2-5; the D gene could be TRBD1 or TRBD2 (5 bases each). In germline, CDR1 is SEHNR, CDR2 FQNEAQ (reference sequence). V lost 5 bases, J lost 5 bases, and 15 bases lay in between. This CDR3 has 14 residues. CDR3 bases: TGTGCCAGCAGCGGCTGGGGGAATCGGGAGACCCAGTACTTC. Its translation is CASSGWGNRETQYF.

V and J are TRBV7-2 and TRBJ2-7; D is perhaps TRBD1 (6 bases). V lost 3 bases and J lost 6, with 9 bases in between. Germline CDR1 reads SGHTA; CDR2 reads FQGNSA. The CDR3 is 12 amino acids. The CDR3 loop is CASSFGRGEQYF. The CDR3 nucleotides read TGTGCCAGCAGCTTTGGCAGGGGCGAGCAGTACTTC.

V usage is TRBV5-6 and J usage is TRBJ1-4; D remains ambiguous. The germline V gene has CDR1 SGHDT and CDR2 YYEEEE. Deletions cut 0 bases from V and 2 bases from J, with 11 bases between. This CDR3 is 16 amino acids long. The CDR3 here is CASSLGGYDTNEKLFF. The CDR3 nucleotides read TGTGCCAGCAGCTTGGGAGGGTACGACACTAATGAAAAACTGTTTTTT.

This clone was observed a handful of times. V usage is TRBV29-1 and J usage is TRBJ1-1, with unresolved D. The CDR3 is 13 residues long. Deletions cut 2 bases from V and 0 bases from J, with 7 bases between. Germline V gene data show CDR1 as SQVTM and CDR2 as ANQGSEA. CDR3 DNA: TGCAGCGTTGAAAGGCGGATGAACACTGAAGCTTTCTTT. Amino acid sequence: CSVERRMNTEAFF.

This clone showed up just a few times. The chain links TRBV5-6 to TRBJ1-1; no firm D call. The V end lost 1 base, the J end lost 1 base, and 5 bases lay between the germline ends. This CDR3 has 13 amino acids. In germline, CDR1 is SGHDT, CDR2 YYEEEE. The CDR3 DNA is TGTGCCAGCAGCTTGTCAGCGAACACTGAAGCTTTCTTT. Protein: CASSLSANTEAFF.

The rearrangement links TRBV7-3 to TRBJ2-2; D is uncertain. This CDR3 has 16 residues. V lost 5 bases, J lost 8 bases, and 21 bases lay in between. Per the germline V gene, CDR1 is SGHTA and CDR2 is FQGTGA. The CDR3 loop is CASSPSVGLSKGELFF. The CDR3, as DNA: TGTGCCAGCAGCCCCTCCGTAGGGTTAAGCAAAGGGGAGCTGTTTTTT.

The CDR3 here is CASSPGTAYGYTF. In nucleotides, the CDR3 is TGTGCCAGCTCGCCCGGGACGGCCTATGGCTACACCTTC. This chain uses TRBV18 with TRBJ1-2; tentatively, D is TRBD1 (5 bases). V was shortened by 6 bases and J by 4 bases, with 12 bases between the two germline ends. From germline, CDR1 is KGHSH and CDR2 LQKENI. The CDR3 loop spans 13 amino acids.

The chain is built from TRBV18 and TRBJ1-3, with D perhaps matching TRBD1 (6 bases). The CDR3 runs to 17 residues. Germline loops: CDR1 KGHSH, CDR2 LQKENI. The ends were cut back, 0 bases at V and 1 base at J, with 13 bases in the middle. CDR3 in DNA: TGTGCCAGCTCACCACCGGGGACAAAACTTTCTGGAAACACCATATATTTT. Its protein is CASSPPGTKLSGNTIYF.

The V call is TRBV10-3, the J call TRBJ1-1, with a weak D call TRBD1 (5 bases). CDR1 and CDR2 (germline): ENHRY, SYGVKD. Trimming removed 4 bases from V and 4 bases from J, with 13 bases in between. The CDR3 contains 14 residues. The CDR3 bases are TGTGCCATCAGTGTTAAGGGCCAGGGCACTGAAGCTTTCTTT. Protein: CAISVKGQGTEAFF.

This clone came up a few times. The rearrangement joins TRBV7-6 to TRBJ2-5, with 7 bases that match TRBD2. After removal of 1 base from V and 5 bases from J, the junction contained 4 bases not matched to a gene. Germline V gene lookup returns CDR1 SGHVS and CDR2 FNYEAQ. There are 14 residues in the CDR3. CDR3 nucleotide sequence: TGTGCCAGCAGCTTAGGGACTAGTGCGGAGACCCAGTACTTC. Its translation is CASSLGTSAETQYF. The whole variable domain, filled in from reference TRBV7-6 and TRBJ2-5, reads GAGVSQSPRYKVTKRGQDVALRCDPISGHVSLYWYRQALGQGPEFLTYFNYEAQQDKSGLPNDRFSAERPEGSISTLTIQRTEQRDSAMYRCASSLGTSAETQYFGPGTRLLVL.

This clone has more than one count but fewer than ten. The chain joins TRBV5-1 to TRBJ1-2, with D perhaps matching TRBD1 (6 bases). V was clipped by 0 bases and J by 1 base, with 13 bases between them. CDR3 length equals 16 residues. Per the germline V gene, CDR1 is SGHRS and CDR2 is YFSETQ. The CDR3: CASSLAPTGFNYGYTF. The CDR3 DNA follows: TGCGCCAGCAGCTTGGCCCCGACAGGATTTAACTATGGCTACACCTTC.

This clone occurred a few times. The chain recombines TRBV4-1 with TRBJ1-2; maybe TRBD1 (6 bases). V lost 2 bases and J lost 3, with 16 bases in between. There are 16 residues in the CDR3. CDR1 and CDR2 from the germline V gene are MGHRA and YSYEKL. CDR3 sequence (DNA): TGCGCCAGCAGCCAACCCTTCGGGGGACAACACTATGGCTACACCTTC. This encodes CASSQPFGGQHYGYTF.

Only a few counts were recorded for this clone. This chain links TRBV30 with TRBJ2-7; 9 bases are a match to TRBD1. V dropped 0 bases and J dropped 6; count of bases not matched to a gene: 3. This CDR3 spans 13 amino acids. CDR1 and CDR2 (germline): GTSNPN, SVGIG (reference sequence). CDR3 coding DNA: TGTGCCTGGAGTGTAGACAGGGGGGGCGAGCAGTACTTC. Translated: CAWSVDRGGEQYF.

The CDR3 nucleotides are TGCGCCAGCAGCCCAGGGGTTGGGTCCTACGAGCAGTACTTC. This gives the protein CASSPGVGSYEQYF. J is TRBJ2-7 and V is TRBV4-1; a possible D gene is TRBD1 (6 bases). Trimming shortened V by 4 bases and J by 1 base, and 11 bases separated the two germline ends. The CDR3 runs 14 residues. Germline V gene sequence: CDR1 MGHRA, CDR2 YSYEKL.

The chain recombines TRBV5-1 with TRBJ1-1, with D hard to call. V lost 5 bases, J lost 3 bases, and 8 bases lay in between. CDR1 SGHRS and CDR2 YFSETQ come from the germline V gene. The CDR3 length is 12 residues. CDR3 sequence reads: CASRQMDTEAFF. The CDR3 bases are TGCGCCAGCAGGCAGATGGACACTGAAGCTTTCTTT.

Only a few counts were recorded for this clone. The rearrangement links TRBV10-3 to TRBJ1-2; 8 bases map to TRBD1. The J segment lost 4 bases and the V segment lost 3 bases, leaving 10 bases of the junction unmatched. This CDR3 has 16 residues. Per the germline V gene, CDR1 is ENHRY and CDR2 is SYGVKD. The CDR3 DNA is TGTGCCATCAGTGAACTCCAGGGACAGGTGGGCTATGGCTACACCTTC. Amino acid sequence: CAISELQGQVGYGYTF.